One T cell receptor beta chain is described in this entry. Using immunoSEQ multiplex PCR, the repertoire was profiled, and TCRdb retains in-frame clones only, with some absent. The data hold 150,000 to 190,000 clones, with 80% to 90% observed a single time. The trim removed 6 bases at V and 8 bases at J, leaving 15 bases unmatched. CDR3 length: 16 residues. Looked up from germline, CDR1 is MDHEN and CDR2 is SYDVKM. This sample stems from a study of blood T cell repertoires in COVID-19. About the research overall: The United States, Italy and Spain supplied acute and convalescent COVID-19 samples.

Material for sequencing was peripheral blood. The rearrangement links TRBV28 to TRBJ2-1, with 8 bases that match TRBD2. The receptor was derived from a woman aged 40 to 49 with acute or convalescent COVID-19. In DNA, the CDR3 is TGTGCCAGCAGACCACAACCCGGGACTAGTGTATATGAGCAGTTCTTC. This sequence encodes CASRPQPGTSVYEQFF.